This T cell receptor beta chain stems from a study of blood T cell repertoires in COVID-19. Study-level information: Collection of acute and convalescent COVID-19 samples took place in the United States, Italy and Spain. PBMCs, B-cell-depleted T cells, or T cells provided the cDNA or gDNA that made up the material.

Original processing notes: It was from reference gene primer amplification that nucleated cell counts were estimated. The table came from immunoSEQ multiplex PCR; TCRdb's copy has only in-frame clones and leaves some out. V and J calls and clone size are given by that table; D and trimming were obtained from the DNA. The sample shows about 170,000 clones, about 80% of them seen only once. The table lists this clone with a count of one. The V gene lost 3 bases and the J gene lost 0 bases, with 15 bases spanning the gap. The CDR3 contains 17 residues. Germline assignment: CDR1 MDHEN and CDR2 SYDVKM. The chain carries TRBV28 and TRBJ1-5; D is undetermined. Sequenced input: peripheral blood. The source of this sequence is a man aged 65 to 85 with active or convalescent COVID-19. The CDR3 bases are TGTGCCAGCAGTTTCACCCCCCCGGTTTCTAGCAATCAGCCCCAGCATTTT. Translating gives CASSFTPPVSSNQPQHF. Drawing the rest from reference TRBV28 and TRBJ1-5, the complete variable domain is DVKVTQSSRYLVKRTGEKVFLECVQDMDHENMFWYRQDPGLGLRLIYFSYDVKMKEKGDIPEGYSVSREKKERFSLILESASTNQTSMYLCASSFTPPVSSNQPQHFGDGTRLSIL.